This T cell receptor (beta chain) was sequenced during a study of cytomegalovirus exposure and HLA in healthy donors. Study results and limitations: Across donors, presence/absence analyses took sequencing depth to be roughly uniform.

The PCR used 60 Vbeta and 13 Jbeta primers. Assay used: immunoSEQ multiplex PCR; TCRdb lists only in-frame clones, some missing. The sample lists about 130,000 clones; approximately 78% were seen once. Notes on this clone: Its matching antigen is unknown.

The material sequenced was PBMCs. The TCR comes from a man aged 25 to 45 in good health and CMV-seropositive.

In DNA, the CDR3 is TGTGCCAGCAGCTTAGAGAGGGGGTGGCTGGCAAGCTACGAGCAGTACTTC. Translating gives CASSLERGWLASYEQYF. The chain has TRBV7-2 and TRBJ2-7; possible D gene TRBD1, 6 bases. The CDR3 is 17 residues long. Trimming removed 1 base at V and 3 bases at J, with 19 bases between. CDR1 and CDR2 from the germline V gene are SGHTA and FQGNSA.